This TCR beta chain was sequenced in a study of spatial heterogeneity in lung cancer. This clonotype was picked up a small number of times. The sample's time point: sample taken at primary tumor resection. Tumor, nontumor lung or frozen PBMC supplied whole RNA, sequenced without sorting. One entry per CDR3 protein results from TCRdb running MiXCR on the 5' RACE reads. This sample has 90,000 or so distinct CDR3 sequences; approximately 8.2% occur once, and the top ten carry less than 9%. The sequence was obtained from a male donor with early-stage non-small cell lung cancer. This material consisted of PBMCs, taken at surgery.

In DNA form, the CDR3 reads TGCGCCAGCAGCCAAGATCTTACCGGGGGGCCTAAACAAGAGACCCAGTACTTC. The encoded protein is CASSQDLTGGPKQETQYF. The chain couples TRBV4-3 to TRBJ2-5, with a weak D call TRBD2 (7 bases). Trimming left V 0 bases short and J 2 bases short, with 19 bases between. Germline V gene data show CDR1 as LGHNA and CDR2 as YSLEER. The CDR3 has 18 residues.